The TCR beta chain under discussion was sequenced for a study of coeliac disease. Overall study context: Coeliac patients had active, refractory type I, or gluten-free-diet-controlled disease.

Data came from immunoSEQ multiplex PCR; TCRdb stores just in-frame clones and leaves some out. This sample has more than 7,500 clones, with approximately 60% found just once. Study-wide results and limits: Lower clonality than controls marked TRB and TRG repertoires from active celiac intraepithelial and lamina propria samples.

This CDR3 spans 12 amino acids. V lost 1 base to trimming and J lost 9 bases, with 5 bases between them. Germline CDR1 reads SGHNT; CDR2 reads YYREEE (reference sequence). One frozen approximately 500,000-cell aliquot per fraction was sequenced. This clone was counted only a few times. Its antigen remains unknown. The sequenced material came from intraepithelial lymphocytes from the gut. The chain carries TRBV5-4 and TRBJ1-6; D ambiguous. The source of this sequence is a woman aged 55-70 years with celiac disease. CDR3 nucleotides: TGTGCCAGCAGCTTGTCGGTTTCACCCCTCCACTTT. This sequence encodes CASSLSVSPLHF.